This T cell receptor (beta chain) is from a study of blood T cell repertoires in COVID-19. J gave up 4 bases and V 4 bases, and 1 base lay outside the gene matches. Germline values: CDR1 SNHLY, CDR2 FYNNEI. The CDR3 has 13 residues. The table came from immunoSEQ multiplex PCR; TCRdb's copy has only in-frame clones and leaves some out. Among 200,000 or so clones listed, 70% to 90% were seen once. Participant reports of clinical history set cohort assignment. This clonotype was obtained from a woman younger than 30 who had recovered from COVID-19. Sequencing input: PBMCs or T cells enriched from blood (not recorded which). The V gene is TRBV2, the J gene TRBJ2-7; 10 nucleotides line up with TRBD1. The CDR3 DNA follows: TGTGCCAGCAGTGGACAGGGGGCTTACGAGCAGTACTTC. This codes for CASSGQGAYEQYF.